This T cell receptor beta chain is from a study of blood T cells in healthy people across ages. Study-wide findings and caveats: It was not possible, with unsorted PBMCs, to conclusively compare naive and antigen-experienced cells.

This clonotype was seen a handful of times. Its specificity is unknown. Trimming pared 8 bases from V and 1 base from J, leaving 14 bases between. Germline CDR1 is MNHEY and CDR2 is SMNVEV (reference sequence). This CDR3 has 14 amino acids. Sample-barcoded 5' priming and a J-beta primer mix drove a second PCR of roughly 6 to 12 cycles. Each cDNA was tagged by a template-switch adaptor containing 12 random nucleotides. TCRdb reanalysed the 5' RACE reads using MiXCR and keeps one entry per CDR3 protein. The sample comprises around 800,000 distinct CDR3 sequences, more than 25% of which are singletons, and under 3% rests with the top ten. These data were also filed under a second study, of T cells of mothers and their children. From that study: At a sensitivity of about 100 clones per million clonotypes, no persistent microchimeric T cell clones appeared.

The J gene is TRBJ1-1, the V gene TRBV27, with D perhaps TRBD1 (6 bases). What was sequenced was blood. This clonotype was obtained from a boy aged 10-17 years in good health. The CDR3 reads CASGSLQGNTEAFF. The CDR3 DNA is TGTGCCAGCGGATCCTTACAGGGGAACACTGAAGCTTTCTTT.